The T cell receptor (beta chain) described here comes from a study of cytomegalovirus exposure and HLA in healthy donors. Study-level background: Sequencing of about 179 million T cells in an earlier analysis found 95 million to 120 million unique TCR beta sequences.

General observations from the study: Solely CMV serostatus was available to characterize immune exposure.

For this clone: Its antigen is currently unknown.

13 Jbeta primers and 60 Vbeta primers were used for the PCR. Produced via immunoSEQ multiplex PCR; TCRdb's table is partial and in-frame only. Here the sample spans over 70,000 clones, about 68% being singletons. The sequence came from a man between 25 and 39 years old in good health and CMV-seropositive. Sequencing used PBMCs.

The CDR3 DNA follows: TGTGCCTGGAGGCCCGCCGAGGCGCAGTACTTC. The encoded protein is CAWRPAEAQYF. The V and J genes are TRBV30 and TRBJ2-7; no clear D. The ends were cut back, 3 bases at V and 9 bases at J, with 12 bases in the middle. CDR1 and CDR2 from the germline V gene are GTSNPN and SVGIG (reference sequence). There are 11 residues in the CDR3.